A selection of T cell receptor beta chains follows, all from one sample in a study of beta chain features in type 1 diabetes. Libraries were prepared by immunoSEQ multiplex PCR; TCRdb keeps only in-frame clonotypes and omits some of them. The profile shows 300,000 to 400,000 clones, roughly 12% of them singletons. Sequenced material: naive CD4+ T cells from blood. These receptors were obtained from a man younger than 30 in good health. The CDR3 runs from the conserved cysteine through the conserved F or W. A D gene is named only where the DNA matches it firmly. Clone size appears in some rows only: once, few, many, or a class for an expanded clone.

cdr3_nt: TGTGCCAGCAGGACCGGGACGAACACCGGGGAGCTGTTTTTT
cdr3_aa: CASRTGTNTGELFF
j_call: TRBJ2-2
v_call: TRBV28
d_call: .
clone_size: few

cdr3_nt: TGTGCCAGCAGTCCAGGACAGGGGCCGTACGAGCAGTACTTC
cdr3_aa: CASSPGQGPYEQYF
j_call: TRBJ2-7
v_call: TRBV2
d_call: TRBD1
clone_size: .

cdr3_nt: TGCGCCAGCAGCTTTGTTCTGCAAGAGACCCAGTACTTC
cdr3_aa: CASSFVLQETQYF
j_call: TRBJ2-5
v_call: TRBV5-1
d_call: .
clone_size: few

cdr3_nt: TGTGCCAGCTCACCATGGGAGGAGACCCAGTACTTC
cdr3_aa: CASSPWEETQYF
j_call: TRBJ2-5
v_call: TRBV18
d_call: .
clone_size: .

cdr3_nt: TGTGCCAGCAGTGAAAGGAGACAGGGGTATCAGCCCCAGCATTTT
cdr3_aa: CASSERRQGYQPQHF
j_call: TRBJ1-5
v_call: TRBV6-1
d_call: TRBD1
clone_size: .

cdr3_nt: TGTGCCAGTAGCTCCGGGACTAGCGAGGACAATGAGCAGTTCTTC
cdr3_aa: CASSSGTSEDNEQFF
j_call: TRBJ2-1
v_call: TRBV19
d_call: TRBD2
clone_size: .

cdr3_nt: TGTGCCAGCAGCTTATACCAGCGGGAGAGCACAGATACGCAGTATTTT
cdr3_aa: CASSLYQRESTDTQYF
j_call: TRBJ2-3
v_call: TRBV7-2
d_call: TRBD2
clone_size: few

cdr3_nt: TGTGCCAGCAGCCCCCCGGGTGGGCTAGCGACATCCTACGAGCAGTACTTC
cdr3_aa: CASSPPGGLATSYEQYF
j_call: TRBJ2-7
v_call: TRBV13
d_call: .
clone_size: few

cdr3_nt: TGTGCCAGCTCACCAGGCGCTACGACAGGGATTTACGGCTACACCTTC
cdr3_aa: CASSPGATTGIYGYTF
j_call: TRBJ1-2
v_call: TRBV18
d_call: TRBD1
clone_size: once

cdr3_nt: TGCAGTGCTAGCAGGGGGCTTGAGCAGTACTTC
cdr3_aa: CSASRGLEQYF
j_call: TRBJ2-7
v_call: TRBV20-1
d_call: TRBD1
clone_size: few

cdr3_nt: TGTGCCAGCAGCCCAAGCGGCCGGGGGAAGTACTTC
cdr3_aa: CASSPSGRGKYF
j_call: TRBJ2-4
v_call: TRBV28
d_call: .
clone_size: many

cdr3_nt: TGCAGCGGTGGTGGCGGGGGCGCGGACACTGAAGCTTTCTTT
cdr3_aa: CSGGGGGADTEAFF
j_call: TRBJ1-1
v_call: TRBV29-1
d_call: .
clone_size: .

cdr3_nt: TGTGCCAGCAGTTTCCAGGGTACAGATACGCAGTATTTT
cdr3_aa: CASSFQGTDTQYF
j_call: TRBJ2-3
v_call: TRBV28
d_call: .
clone_size: .

cdr3_nt: TGTGCCAGCAGCCTGAGCGCCTCCGGGGGCTACACCTTC
cdr3_aa: CASSLSASGGYTF
j_call: TRBJ1-2
v_call: TRBV7-9
d_call: .
clone_size: few

cdr3_nt: TGTGCCAGCAGCCTGGGGGACAGGGCCCTACAAGAGACCCAGTACTTC
cdr3_aa: CASSLGDRALQETQYF
j_call: TRBJ2-5
v_call: TRBV14
d_call: TRBD1
clone_size: few

cdr3_nt: TGTGCCAGCAGCGTCGAGACTAGGGGTTATCAGTTCTTC
cdr3_aa: CASSVETRGYQFF
j_call: TRBJ2-1
v_call: TRBV5-6
d_call: .
clone_size: .

cdr3_nt: TGTGCCAGCAATTTTGGGACAGGCGATCAAGAGACCCAGTACTTC
cdr3_aa: CASNFGTGDQETQYF
j_call: TRBJ2-5
v_call: TRBV2
d_call: TRBD1
clone_size: few

cdr3_nt: TGTGCCAGCTCACGCATCGGGACAGGGAGTAATCAGCCCCAGCATTTT
cdr3_aa: CASSRIGTGSNQPQHF
j_call: TRBJ1-5
v_call: TRBV18
d_call: TRBD1
clone_size: few

cdr3_nt: TGCGCCAGCAGCCAAGACACTCTGAGCGCTGAAGCTTTCTTT
cdr3_aa: CASSQDTLSAEAFF
j_call: TRBJ1-1
v_call: TRBV4-3
d_call: .
clone_size: few

cdr3_nt: TGCGCCAGCAGCCAAGCACCTATTCCCCGGGGGGCCGAGCAGTACTTC
cdr3_aa: CASSQAPIPRGAEQYF
j_call: TRBJ2-7
v_call: TRBV4-3
d_call: .
clone_size: .

cdr3_nt: TGCAGCGCCGAGGGCAGGGGCGGCCCCTACGAGCAGTACTTC
cdr3_aa: CSAEGRGGPYEQYF
j_call: TRBJ2-7
v_call: TRBV29-1
d_call: .
clone_size: .

cdr3_nt: TGTGCCAGCAGCCCGGGGGGCAGGGGGCGCGTTCAGCCCCAGCATTTT
cdr3_aa: CASSPGGRGRVQPQHF
j_call: TRBJ1-5
v_call: TRBV28
d_call: TRBD1
clone_size: .

cdr3_nt: TGTGCCAGCAGCGCCCGGGACAGGGGAGGCGAGCAGTACTTC
cdr3_aa: CASSARDRGGEQYF
j_call: TRBJ2-7
v_call: TRBV9
d_call: TRBD1
clone_size: .

cdr3_nt: TGTGCCAGCAGTTTAGGGACTAGCGGGAACACCGGGGAGCTGTTTTTT
cdr3_aa: CASSLGTSGNTGELFF
j_call: TRBJ2-2
v_call: TRBV6-5
d_call: TRBD2
clone_size: .

cdr3_nt: TGTGCCAGCAGCTTCGGCGCCCAGGGAAACATTCAGTACTTC
cdr3_aa: CASSFGAQGNIQYF
j_call: TRBJ2-4
v_call: TRBV7-9
d_call: .
clone_size: .

cdr3_nt: TGTGCCAGCAGTTTCCCCAGGAACTCTAACTATGGCTACACCTTC
cdr3_aa: CASSFPRNSNYGYTF
j_call: TRBJ1-2
v_call: TRBV27
d_call: .
clone_size: .

cdr3_nt: TGTGCCAGCAGTGATCAGGGTATACGCTACGAGCAGTACTTC
cdr3_aa: CASSDQGIRYEQYF
j_call: TRBJ2-7
v_call: TRBV27
d_call: .
clone_size: .

cdr3_nt: TGTGCCAGCAGTTTGCTTCCGGGACAGGGCGGTGGGTATGGCTACACCTTC
cdr3_aa: CASSLLPGQGGGYGYTF
j_call: TRBJ1-2
v_call: TRBV27
d_call: TRBD1
clone_size: .

cdr3_nt: TGTGCCAGCAGCTTAGACCCCCGGACTAGTACGGAGCAGTTCTTC
cdr3_aa: CASSLDPRTSTEQFF
j_call: TRBJ2-1
v_call: TRBV7-9
d_call: TRBD2
clone_size: few

cdr3_nt: TGTGCCAGCAGCTTAGTCAGGGTTGGCTACACCTTC
cdr3_aa: CASSLVRVGYTF
j_call: TRBJ1-2
v_call: TRBV7-2
d_call: .
clone_size: .

cdr3_nt: TGTGCCAGCAGGGCTTTTAGACAGGGGGTTGGCTATGGCTACACCTTC
cdr3_aa: CASRAFRQGVGYGYTF
j_call: TRBJ1-2
v_call: TRBV27
d_call: TRBD1
clone_size: few

cdr3_nt: TGTGCCAGCAGCTGGGGACTAACTGGTGAGCAGTTCTTC
cdr3_aa: CASSWGLTGEQFF
j_call: TRBJ2-1
v_call: TRBV7-9
d_call: TRBD2
clone_size: few

cdr3_nt: TGCGCCAGCAGGGGTGGAGGGAGCTCCTACGAGCAGTACTTC
cdr3_aa: CASRGGGSSYEQYF
j_call: TRBJ2-7
v_call: TRBV5-1
d_call: .
clone_size: .

cdr3_nt: TGCGCCAGCAGCCTGGTACTCGAAAATACGCAGTATTTT
cdr3_aa: CASSLVLENTQYF
j_call: TRBJ2-3
v_call: TRBV5-1
d_call: .
clone_size: few

cdr3_nt: TGTGCCACCAGCATTCACCCCGGACAGGAGGACACCGAGACCCAGTACTTC
cdr3_aa: CATSIHPGQEDTETQYF
j_call: TRBJ2-5
v_call: TRBV15
d_call: TRBD1
clone_size: few

cdr3_nt: TGTGCCAGCAGCTTCGGGACTAGCGGGACCCACAATGAGCAGTTCTTC
cdr3_aa: CASSFGTSGTHNEQFF
j_call: TRBJ2-1
v_call: TRBV7-8
d_call: TRBD2
clone_size: few

cdr3_nt: TGTGCCTGGGATGACAGCGGGGAGACCCAGTACTTC
cdr3_aa: CAWDDSGETQYF
j_call: TRBJ2-5
v_call: TRBV30
d_call: .
clone_size: few

cdr3_nt: TGCAGCGGACAGGGGGTAGCGGCTTACAATGAGCAGTTCTTC
cdr3_aa: CSGQGVAAYNEQFF
j_call: TRBJ2-1
v_call: TRBV29-1
d_call: TRBD1
clone_size: many

cdr3_nt: TGTGCCAGTAGCCTGGACAGGGACACTGAAGCTTTCTTT
cdr3_aa: CASSLDRDTEAFF
j_call: TRBJ1-1
v_call: TRBV19
d_call: TRBD1
clone_size: .

cdr3_nt: TGTGCCACCAGCAGAGACAGGAACACTGAAGCTTTCTTT
cdr3_aa: CATSRDRNTEAFF
j_call: TRBJ1-1
v_call: TRBV15
d_call: .
clone_size: few

cdr3_nt: TGTGCCAGCAGCAGCGACAGGGTTTGGTTAGGCAATCAGCCCCAGCATTTT
cdr3_aa: CASSSDRVWLGNQPQHF
j_call: TRBJ1-5
v_call: TRBV7-3
d_call: TRBD1
clone_size: few

cdr3_nt: TGTGCCAGCAGCTTAGGAGGGTTTGAGGATACGCAGTATTTT
cdr3_aa: CASSLGGFEDTQYF
j_call: TRBJ2-3
v_call: TRBV7-9
d_call: .
clone_size: .

cdr3_nt: TGTGCCACCAGCAGGCACTCCTTAAGCACAGATACGCAGTATTTT
cdr3_aa: CATSRHSLSTDTQYF
j_call: TRBJ2-3
v_call: TRBV15
d_call: .
clone_size: .

cdr3_nt: TGTGCCAGTAGTACCGGGACAGGGGGGTACGAGCAGTACTTC
cdr3_aa: CASSTGTGGYEQYF
j_call: TRBJ2-7
v_call: TRBV19
d_call: TRBD1
clone_size: few

cdr3_nt: TGTGCCAGCAGCACCGGACTAGCGGGAAGCGAGCAGTACTTC
cdr3_aa: CASSTGLAGSEQYF
j_call: TRBJ2-7
v_call: TRBV7-2
d_call: TRBD2
clone_size: few

cdr3_nt: TGCAGCGTTGATTCTCGTCAGCGAGTCAGCACAGATACGCAGTATTTT
cdr3_aa: CSVDSRQRVSTDTQYF
j_call: TRBJ2-3
v_call: TRBV29-1
d_call: .
clone_size: few